This T cell receptor beta chain was captured in a study of blood T cell repertoires in COVID-19. Study summary: Collection of acute and convalescent COVID-19 samples took place in the United States, Italy and Spain.

J was trimmed by 3 bases and V by 5 bases; bases with no gene match: 7. From germline, CDR1 is MNHEY and CDR2 SMNVEV (reference sequence). The CDR3 runs 17 residues. This clone was detected only once. Authors' processing steps: Amplifying reference gene primers gave estimates of nucleated cell counts. Sequencing was performed with immunoSEQ multiplex PCR; in TCRdb, only in-frame clones are kept and a portion is missing. That table furnishes V, J and clone size, whereas the DNA furnished D and trimming. The sample has about 80,000 clones, approximately 83% seen once. This chain connects TRBV27 to TRBJ2-3, with 14 bases that match TRBD2. The TCR comes from a human donor in a cohort sampled during active COVID-19. Sequencing was performed on peripheral blood. The CDR3 sequence: CASSMGLAGVGTDTQYF. CDR3 nucleotides: TGTGCCAGCAGTATGGGACTAGCGGGAGTAGGGACAGATACGCAGTATTTT.